The clone carrying this TCR beta chain was recorded a few times. TCRdb independently ran MiXCR on the RT-PCR reads; one entry per CDR3 protein. The table has about 680,000 distinct CDR3 sequences, approximately 15% seen once. V was trimmed by 7 bases and J by 0 bases, leaving 13 bases between them. The CDR3 is made up of 15 amino acids. Germline V CDR1 and CDR2: MNHEY, SMNVEV (reference sequence). The chain has TRBV27 and TRBJ2-1, with D unclear. The receptor's source is a female donor in good health, serving as a healthy control. Sequences were obtained from memory CD4+ T cells from blood. In nucleotides, the CDR3 is TGTGCCAGCACCAACGGTGGTCGCTCCTACAATGAGCAGTTCTTC. This gives the protein CASTNGGRSYNEQFF.